The table lists the clone carrying this T cell receptor (beta chain) with a few counts. This entry belongs to a study of blood T cell repertoires in COVID-19. Using immunoSEQ multiplex PCR, the repertoire was profiled, and TCRdb retains in-frame clones only, with some absent. The sample carries approximately 250,000 clones, 75% to 85% recorded once. The V gene lost 7 bases and the J gene lost 5 bases, with 12 bases spanning the gap. The CDR3 contains 12 residues. This clonotype originated in a woman aged 50 to 60 with acute or convalescent COVID-19. Sequenced input: peripheral blood. The chain has TRBV12-3 or TRBV12-4 and TRBJ2-7; TRBD2 might be the D (7 bases). CDR3 sequence (DNA): TGTGCCAGCATGGGGGGGCGCAACGAGCAGTACTTC. It codes for CASMGGRNEQYF.